This note documents a single T cell receptor beta chain sequence. The antigen is unknown. V was clipped by 2 bases and J by 2 bases; unmatched bases: 4. The CDR3 sequence is 16 residues long. Looked up from germline, CDR1 is LGHDT and CDR2 is YNNKEL (reference sequence). Some clones are missing from TCRdb's copy, which holds only in-frame ones; the method was immunoSEQ multiplex PCR. The profile shows 8,500 or so clones, 62% of them singletons. This record comes from a study of T cells in tumors after PD-1 blockade. Across the whole study: Tumor samples yielded approximately 20-fold more depth than single-cell TCR sequencing. Study findings and constraints: Blood contained about 40% of the tumor's TCR clonotypes. Only pre- versus post-treatment comparisons showed clonal replacement.

Described time point: second of two post-therapy site-matched biopsies 2 to 3 months apart. The same primary tumor site was biopsied both before and after PD-1 blockade. The chain is built from TRBV3-1 (or the pseudogene TRBV3-2) and TRBJ1-1; 11 bases are shared with TRBD1. This sample comprised tumor tissue, obtained after anti-PD-1 treatment. This clonotype was obtained from a human donor with basal cell carcinoma. CDR3: CASSQSDRGQNTEAFF. The CDR3, as DNA: TGTGCCAGCAGCCAATCGGACAGGGGGCAAAACACTGAAGCTTTCTTT.